Listed below are T cell receptor beta chains from one sample, sequenced in a study of shared clonotypes between healthy human individuals. Generated by immunoSEQ multiplex PCR, the TCRdb table keeps only in-frame clones and is missing some. The table has about 680,000 clones, 92% seen once; the top ten hold about 24%. Sequenced sample: naive CD8+ T cells sorted from blood. Receptors originate from a man in his thirties or forties in good health. CDR3s include the opening cysteine and the closing phenylalanine or tryptophan. Fields, in order: V gene, clone size, D gene, J gene, CDR3 protein, CDR3 DNA. A D gene is named only where the DNA matches it firmly. Part of the rows lack a size; the others show once, few, many or a class for expanded clones.

TRBV18	.	TRBD2	TRBJ2-1	CASSPRGSGRGTEQFF	TGTGCCAGCTCACCACGGGGTAGCGGGAGGGGCACTGAGCAGTTCTTC
TRBV5-1	.	TRBD1	TRBJ2-1	CASSSTGVNEQFF	TGCGCCAGCAGCTCGACAGGGGTCAATGAGCAGTTCTTC
TRBV28	.	TRBD2	TRBJ2-4	CASSPYNNGLAGLGGAKNIQYF	TGTGCCAGCAGTCCCTATAACAACGGACTAGCGGGATTGGGGGGAGCCAAAAACATTCAGTACTTC
TRBV7-9	.	TRBD1	TRBJ1-1	CASSFGQGTEAFF	TGTGCCAGCAGCTTTGGACAGGGAACTGAAGCTTTCTTT
TRBV25-1	.	.	TRBJ2-7	CASSEYGRGDEQYF	TGTGCCAGCAGTGAATATGGCAGGGGTGACGAGCAGTACTTC
TRBV27	.	TRBD1	TRBJ1-1	CASSSRGLGGSKLNTEAFF	TGTGCCAGCAGCTCTAGGGGGCTAGGGGGCAGCAAGCTGAACACTGAAGCTTTCTTT
TRBV27	.	.	TRBJ2-1	CASGTVYNEQFF	TGTGCCAGTGGGACGGTTTACAATGAGCAGTTCTTC
TRBV5-1	.	TRBD2	TRBJ2-3	CVSSLRTSLSDTQYF	TGCGTCAGCAGCTTGAGGACTAGCTTGTCAGATACGCAGTATTTT
TRBV14	.	TRBD2	TRBJ2-7	CASRSGSSYEQYF	TGTGCCAGCAGAAGCGGGAGCTCCTACGAGCAGTACTTC
TRBV5-1	.	.	TRBJ1-1	CASSLDGGEAFF	TGCGCCAGCAGCTTGGATGGGGGGGAAGCTTTCTTT
TRBV30	.	.	TRBJ2-5	CAWSAIVGIGETQYF	TGTGCCTGGAGTGCGATTGTGGGTATCGGGGAGACCCAGTACTTC
TRBV4-1	.	TRBD2	TRBJ2-4	CASSQGPSGEGTKNIQYF	TGCGCCAGCAGCCAAGGGCCTAGCGGGGAGGGGACCAAAAACATTCAGTACTTC
TRBV7-9	.	.	TRBJ2-5	CASSLIGGQETQYF	TGTGCCAGCAGCTTAATCGGAGGACAAGAGACCCAGTACTTC
TRBV4-1	.	.	TRBJ2-3	CASSQFSPGTDTQYF	TGCGCCAGCAGCCAATTCTCCCCCGGCACAGATACGCAGTATTTT
TRBV11-2	.	.	TRBJ2-2	CASTNTGELFF	TGTGCCAGCACCAACACCGGGGAGCTGTTTTTT
TRBV7-8	.	.	TRBJ1-1	CASSPKGLPGAFF	TGTGCCAGCAGCCCGAAAGGACTGCCGGGGGCTTTCTTT
TRBV7-9	.	TRBD1	TRBJ2-7	CASSLGGTGSYEQYF	TGTGCCAGCAGCTTAGGTGGGACAGGGTCCTACGAGCAGTACTTC
TRBV27	.	.	TRBJ1-1	CASSLTAYTEAFF	TGTGCCAGCAGCCTGACAGCCTACACTGAAGCTTTCTTT
TRBV9	once	.	TRBJ1-1	CASSVSLVRGENTEAFF	TGTGCCAGCAGCGTATCTCTGGTTCGTGGGGAGAACACTGAAGCTTTCTTT
TRBV18	.	.	TRBJ2-7	CASSPPISNYEQYF	TGTGCCAGCTCACCACCTATTTCGAACTACGAGCAGTACTTC
TRBV4-3	.	TRBD2	TRBJ2-1	CASSHLGLAGGSEQFF	TGCGCCAGCAGCCACCTAGGACTAGCGGGAGGGAGTGAGCAGTTCTTC
TRBV11-3	.	.	TRBJ2-2	CASSKGQGELFF	TGTGCCAGCAGCAAGGGGCAGGGGGAGCTGTTTTTT
TRBV27	.	.	TRBJ2-2	CASTSGGELFF	TGTGCCAGCACCTCGGGCGGGGAGCTGTTTTTT
TRBV27	.	.	TRBJ1-1	CASSLLGGMNTEAFF	TGTGCCAGCAGTTTATTGGGGGGTATGAACACTGAAGCTTTCTTT
TRBV6-6	.	.	TRBJ2-1	CASRTPEGSSYNEQFF	TGTGCCAGCAGAACCCCGGAAGGTAGCTCCTACAATGAGCAGTTCTTC
TRBV27	.	TRBD1	TRBJ1-4	CASSLYRGLGEKLFF	TGTGCCAGCAGTCTATACAGGGGGCTCGGTGAAAAACTGTTTTTT